This TCR beta chain was identified in a study of blood T cell repertoires in COVID-19. On the study more broadly: Sites in the United States, Italy and Spain provided acute and convalescent COVID-19 samples. Sources were T cells, B-cell-depleted T cells, or PBMCs; the material itself was cDNA or gDNA.

CDR3 size: 19 residues. Trimming removed 0 bases from V and 0 bases from J, with 21 bases in between. CDR1 is SGHAT and CDR2 is FQDESV in the germline V gene (reference sequence). Method: immunoSEQ multiplex PCR; TCRdb's copy keeps in-frame clones and lacks some. The repertoire holds 150,000 to 250,000 clones, more than 65% seen once, with around 7.5% in the top ten. This chain connects TRBV11-1 to TRBJ2-7; D perhaps matches TRBD2 (7 bases). The sequence came from a man aged 40-50 years who had recovered from COVID-19. The sample was PBMCs or T cells enriched from blood (not recorded which). For the CDR3, the DNA is TGTGCCAGCAGCTTAGCGGTTTTCAGGGGAGGGGTCCGCTCCTACGAGCAGTACTTC. Residues: CASSLAVFRGGVRSYEQYF.